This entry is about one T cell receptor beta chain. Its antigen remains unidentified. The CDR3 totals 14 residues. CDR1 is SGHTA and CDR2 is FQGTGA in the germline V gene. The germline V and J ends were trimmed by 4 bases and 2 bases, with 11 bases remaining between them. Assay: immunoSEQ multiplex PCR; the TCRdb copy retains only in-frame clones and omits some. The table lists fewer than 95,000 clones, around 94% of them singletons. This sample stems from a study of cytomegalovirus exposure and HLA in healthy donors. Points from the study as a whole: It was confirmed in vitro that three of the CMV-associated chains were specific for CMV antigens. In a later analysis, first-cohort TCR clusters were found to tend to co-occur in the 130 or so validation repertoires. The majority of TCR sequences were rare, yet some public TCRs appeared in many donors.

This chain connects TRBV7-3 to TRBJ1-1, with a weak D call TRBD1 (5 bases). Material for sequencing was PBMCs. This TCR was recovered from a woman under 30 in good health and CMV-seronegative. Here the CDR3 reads CASSSGLPNTEAFF. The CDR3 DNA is TGTGCCAGCAGCTCGGGACTGCCCAACACTGAAGCTTTCTTT.